One and the same sample provided the 29 T cell receptor beta chains below, sequenced in a study of CD8+ T cells in alopecia areata. Investigators isolated RNA and reverse transcribed it into cDNA to act as the sequencing template. Here immunoSEQ multiplex PCR was the method, and the copy in TCRdb shows in-frame clones only, minus some. There are about 110,000 clones in the sample; about four fifths occur only once, and over 20% lies in the top ten. The treatment here: oral pan-JAK inhibitor, 5-10 mg twice daily. Sequences were derived from CD8+ T cells sorted from blood, sampled at week 24, from a patient treated with tofacitinib. These TCRs come from a human donor with alopecia areata.

This clone appeared once. The chain couples TRBV2 to TRBJ1-1; no clear D gene. CDR1 SNHLY and CDR2 FYNNEI come from the germline V gene. The ends were cut back, 6 bases at V and 4 bases at J, with 15 bases in the middle. The CDR3 length is 14 residues. For the CDR3, the DNA is TGTGCCAGCAGCCCAGGAGGTTTCGGCACTGAAGCTTTCTTT. Its protein product is CASSPGGFGTEAFF.

V is TRBV27 and J is TRBJ2-7, with 7 bases fitting TRBD1. The CDR3 has 15 amino acids. In germline, CDR1 is MNHEY, CDR2 SMNVEV (reference sequence). J lost 3 bases, V lost 5 bases, and 10 bases had no gene match. The CDR3: CASSVGQPVVYEQYF. CDR3 bases: TGTGCCAGCAGTGTGGGACAGCCAGTAGTCTACGAGCAGTACTTC.

This clone was seen just once. The rearrangement links TRBV15 to TRBJ2-7; TRBD1 agrees at 11 bases. CDR1 is LNHNV, CDR2 YYDKDF, per germline (reference sequence). J gave up 3 bases and V 3 bases, and 7 bases lay outside the gene matches. The CDR3 length is 16 residues. The CDR3: CATSRSGTGGYYEQYF. In DNA, the CDR3 is TGTGCCACCAGCAGGTCCGGGACAGGGGGGTACTACGAGCAGTACTTC.

This clone has just one count. V gene TRBV27 combines with J gene TRBJ2-5; no firm D call. The CDR3 length is 18 residues. Germline lookup yields CDR1 MNHEY and CDR2 SMNVEV (reference sequence). The ends were cut back, 6 bases at V and 0 bases at J, with 23 bases in the middle. In nucleotides, the CDR3 is TGTGCCAGCAGGATGACACCCCCGGGTACCCTTTACCAAGAGACCCAGTACTTC. As protein: CASRMTPPGTLYQETQYF.

The chain couples TRBV30 to TRBJ2-3, with 8 nucleotides matching TRBD2. Trimming at V came to 0 bases and at J to 5 bases, leaving 16 bases not matched to a gene. The CDR3 length is 18 residues. Germline CDR1 GTSNPN, CDR2 SVGIG (reference sequence). The CDR3 here is CAWSVRAGARLLRDTQYF. CDR3 bases: TGTGCCTGGAGTGTAAGAGCGGGGGCCCGACTTCTAAGAGATACGCAGTATTTT.

This clone was seen only once. V is TRBV10-3 and J is TRBJ1-1, with a possible D match to TRBD1 (5 bases). There are 11 residues in the CDR3. Trimming took 8 bases from V and 7 from J, leaving 11 bases between them. The germline V gene has CDR1 ENHRY and CDR2 SYGVKD. The chain's CDR3 is CAIYGGYEAFF. CDR3 sequence (DNA): TGTGCCATCTACGGGGGATATGAAGCTTTCTTT.

The chain has TRBV9 and TRBJ2-2; D is ambiguous. The CDR3 is 12 amino acids. The V gene lost 9 bases and the J gene lost 1 base, with 7 bases spanning the gap. Germline assignment: CDR1 SGDLS and CDR2 YYNGEE. DNA of the CDR3: TGTGCCACCCAACGGAACACCGGGGAGCTGTTTTTT. Residues: CATQRNTGELFF.

This chain uses TRBV29-1 with TRBJ1-2; D gene uncertain. CDR3 length equals 12 residues. Trimming left V 4 bases short and J 4 bases short, with 10 bases between. CDR1 and CDR2 (germline): SQVTM, ANQGSEA. DNA of the CDR3: TGCAGCGTTGTAGGGCAGGTCTATGGCTACACCTTC. Translation: CSVVGQVYGYTF.

V and J are TRBV30 and TRBJ2-3; 10 nucleotides align to TRBD2. Germline V CDR1 and CDR2: GTSNPN, SVGIG (reference sequence). The CDR3 is made up of 15 amino acids. The trim removed 4 bases at V and 1 base at J, leaving 5 bases unmatched. CDR3 nucleotides: TGTGCCTGGAAAGGAACTAGCGGGGGCACAGATACGCAGTATTTT. Its protein is CAWKGTSGGTDTQYF.

The table lists this clone with a count of one. The chain is built from TRBV19 and TRBJ2-2, with D unresolved. V was clipped by 6 bases and J by 7 bases, with 21 bases between them. Germline CDR1 LNHDA, CDR2 SQIVND (reference sequence). The CDR3 contains 16 residues. The CDR3 nucleotides read TGTGCCAGTAGGCACTACGCGGTGGAACACGGCGGGGAGCTGTTTTTT. It yields the protein CASRHYAVEHGGELFF.

The rearrangement joins TRBV4-2 to TRBJ2-7; TRBD1 matches at 8 bases. This CDR3 is built from 16 residues. Trimming removed 0 bases from V and 3 bases from J; junction bases left unmatched: 7. Germline assignment: CDR1 LGHNA and CDR2 YNFKEQ. CDR3 bases: TGTGCCAGCAGCCAAGAAGGGACAGGAACTAGCTACGAGCAGTACTTC. Its translation is CASSQEGTGTSYEQYF.

The sample holds a few counts of this clone. The chain joins TRBV7-9 to TRBJ2-7; D not resolved. The V and J ends lost 3 bases and 7 bases respectively, with 10 bases between them. Germline loops: CDR1 SEHNR, CDR2 FQNEAQ (reference sequence). The CDR3 extends over 12 amino acids. DNA for the CDR3: TGTGCCAGCAGCTTTAGTGGAGAGGAGCAGTACTTC. This gives the protein CASSFSGEEQYF.

This clone appeared a single time. This likely comes from a read error, as the CDR3 has no conserved phenylalanine or tryptophan at its end. The chain employs TRBV4-1 and TRBJ1-1; unclear D gene. Germline V lookup: CDR1 MGHRA, CDR2 YSYEKL. V was shortened by 1 base and J by 0 bases, with 9 bases between the two germline ends. This CDR3 spans 15 amino acids. The CDR3 here is CASSQVEGMNTEAFS. DNA for the CDR3: TGCGCCAGCAGCCAAGTTGAGGGTATGAACACTGAAGCTTTCTCT.

The chain combines TRBV7-9 with TRBJ2-5, with TRBD1 matching over 7 bases. Germline V gene sequence: CDR1 SEHNR, CDR2 FQNEAQ (reference sequence). This CDR3 contains 15 residues. Trimming cost V 2 bases and J 5 bases; bases outside gene matches: 8. CDR3 residues: CASSLLDRRSETQYF. Here the CDR3 DNA reads TGTGCCAGCAGCTTATTGGACAGGAGGAGTGAGACCCAGTACTTC.

V and J are TRBV7-6 and TRBJ2-1; 7 bases fit TRBD2. The CDR3 is made up of 13 amino acids. V shed 1 base, J shed 7 bases, and the junction held 1 base outside the gene matches. Germline V CDR1 and CDR2: SGHVS, FNYEAQ. The CDR3, as DNA: TGTGCCAGCAGCTTAGGGGGGGGGAATGAGCAGTTCTTC. Amino acid sequence: CASSLGGGNEQFF.

The chain carries TRBV13 and TRBJ2-7; 10 bases agree with TRBD2. V shed 5 bases and J 12 bases; nucleotides not matched to a gene: 13. CDR1 is PRHDT and CDR2 is FYEKMQ in the germline V gene (reference sequence). This CDR3 comprises 14 residues. This CDR3 reads CASSLGLADQTLYF. Written as DNA, the CDR3 is TGTGCCAGCAGCCTCGGACTAGCGGACCAAACGTTGTACTTC.

This chain connects TRBV2 to TRBJ2-7; D may be TRBD1 or TRBD2 (6 bases each). V lost 1 base and J 4 bases, leaving 14 bases between the germline ends. The CDR3 loop spans 15 amino acids. The germline CDR1 and CDR2 sequences are SNHLY and FYNNEI. The CDR3 sequence is CASSEGTGATYEQYF. Written as DNA, the CDR3 is TGTGCCAGCAGTGAAGGAACGGGGGCTACATACGAGCAGTACTTC. Full variable domain (outside the CDR3, taken from reference TRBV2 and TRBJ2-7): EPEVTQTPSHQVTQMGQEVILRCVPISNHLYFYWYRQILGQKVEFLVSFYNNEISEKSEIFDDQFSVERPDGSNFTLKIRSTKLEDSAMYFCASSEGTGATYEQYFGPGTRLTVT.

V usage is TRBV4-3 and J usage is TRBJ2-7; D tentatively fits TRBD1 or TRBD2 (5 bases each). The CDR3 runs to 17 residues. With 4 bases removed from V and 7 bases from J, the gap between germline ends came to 26 bases. Germline CDR1 and CDR2: LGHNA and YSLEER. The CDR3 reads CASSPRGRGRGKCEQYF. CDR3 DNA sequence: TGCGCCAGCAGCCCTCGGGGAAGGGGTAGGGGAAAGTGTGAGCAGTACTTC.

V gene TRBV4-2 combines with J gene TRBJ2-7; D is uncertain. CDR1 and CDR2 from the germline V gene are LGHNA and YNFKEQ. This CDR3 has 13 amino acids. The V end was cut by 4 bases, the J end by 3 bases, with 10 bases between. The CDR3 region is CASSPRDNYEQYF. The CDR3 nucleotides are TGTGCCAGCAGCCCGAGAGACAACTACGAGCAGTACTTC.

The table lists this clone with a few counts. V usage is TRBV27 and J usage is TRBJ2-1; 10 bases line up with TRBD1. The CDR3 covers 16 residues. With V trimmed by 1 base and J by 3 bases, 3 bases remained unmatched. CDR1 and CDR2 from the germline V gene are MNHEY and SMNVEV (reference sequence). CDR3 residues: CASSLYGDRGYNEQFF. The CDR3 nucleotides are TGTGCCAGCAGTTTATATGGGGACAGGGGCTACAATGAGCAGTTCTTC.

The chain joins TRBV10-3 to TRBJ2-1; D gene uncertain. The length of the CDR3 is 15 residues. With 2 bases removed from V and 2 bases from J, the gap between germline ends came to 10 bases. Germline CDR1 reads ENHRY; CDR2 reads SYGVKD. The CDR3 DNA reads as TGTGCCATCAGTGAGCGGCAGACGACCTACAATGAGCAGTTCTTC. Translating it yields CAISERQTTYNEQFF.

The chain has TRBV4-1 and TRBJ2-5; 7 bases are shared with TRBD1. The germline gives CDR1 MGHRA, CDR2 YSYEKL. This CDR3 is 18 amino acids long. Trimming removed 0 bases from V and 0 bases from J; junction bases left unmatched: 10. The CDR3 DNA reads TGCGCCAGCAGCCAAGATGGACAGGCCCTTACGTACCAAGAGACCCAGTACTTC. This gives the protein CASSQDGQALTYQETQYF.

The V gene is TRBV27, the J gene TRBJ2-7; D gene unclear. CDR3 length equals 15 residues. Germline V gives CDR1 MNHEY, CDR2 SMNVEV (reference sequence). V gave up 3 bases and J gave up 1 base, with 13 bases separating them. CDR3 nucleotide sequence: TGTGCCAGCAGTTTTCGAATTGGCAGATCCTACGAGCAGTACTTC. It specifies CASSFRIGRSYEQYF.

The rearrangement links TRBV7-9 to TRBJ2-7; D gene ambiguous. The V gene lost 5 bases and the J gene lost 2 bases, with 16 bases spanning the gap. Germline values: CDR1 SEHNR, CDR2 FQNEAQ (reference sequence). There are 15 residues in the CDR3. The CDR3 sequence is CASSQTPHSTYEQYF. The CDR3 DNA reads TGTGCCAGCAGCCAAACACCACACTCAACCTACGAGCAGTACTTC.

The gene calls are TRBV2 and TRBJ1-2, with TRBD1 as a possible D gene (5 bases). Germline V gives CDR1 SNHLY, CDR2 FYNNEI. V shed 8 bases and J shed 2 bases, with 12 bases lying between them. The CDR3 is 13 amino acids. The chain's CDR3 is CASQGSINYGYTF. In DNA form, the CDR3 reads TGTGCCAGCCAGGGCAGTATAAACTATGGCTACACCTTC.

The V and J genes are TRBV4-2 and TRBJ1-1, with D unresolved. This CDR3 has 13 amino acids. Between the trimmed V and J ends, which lost 0 bases and 8 bases, there was a span of 10 bases. The V gene's germline CDR1 is LGHNA and CDR2 YNFKEQ. CDR3 DNA sequence: TGTGCCAGCAGCCAAGATGGGCTTGCGGAAGCTTTCTTT. Protein: CASSQDGLAEAFF.

The V call is TRBV7-2, the J call TRBJ2-7; D not resolved. The CDR3 runs 13 residues. Germline V gives CDR1 SGHTA, CDR2 FQGNSA. Trimming took off 2 bases at V and 6 bases at J, with 11 bases between the two ends. The chain's CDR3 is CASSLYGSGEQYF. CDR3 in DNA: TGTGCCAGCAGCTTATACGGGTCTGGCGAGCAGTACTTC.

The sample holds one count of this clone. The CDR3 region is CASKDSGTDTYGYTF. The CDR3 DNA reads TGTGCCAGCAAGGACTCCGGGACAGACACGTATGGCTACACCTTC. V and J are TRBV2 and TRBJ1-2; 7 nucleotides align to TRBD1. V was pared by 7 bases and J by 5 bases, with 13 bases of the junction left unmatched. The CDR3 is 15 amino acids. Germline V lookup: CDR1 SNHLY, CDR2 FYNNEI.

The V gene is TRBV2, the J gene TRBJ2-3; D is perhaps TRBD1 or TRBD2 (5 bases each). CDR3 length: 15 amino acids. Trimming left V 3 bases short and J 8 bases short, with 18 bases between. Per the germline V gene, CDR1 is SNHLY and CDR2 is FYNNEI. The CDR3 bases are TGTGCCAGCAGTGAGAGGCTAGCAGTTGGGGGTACGCAGTATTTT. It codes for CASSERLAVGGTQYF.